Below are 20 T cell receptor beta chains sequenced from a single sample in a study of T-cell reconstitution after alpha-beta-depleted transplantation in children. A library of TCRbeta sequences, prepared with unique molecular identifiers, was generated. One entry per CDR3 protein, called by TCRdb with MiXCR from the PCR reads. The sample has more than 500,000 distinct CDR3 sequences; 11% are singletons. The source material was PBMCs, mostly from graft donor cells, sampled 180 days after TCRalphabeta/CD19-depleted stem cell transplant. The receptor set was obtained from a female patient aged 2-15 years who had a stem cell transplant for aplastic anemia, so the T cells may come from the graft donor.

The chain uses TRBV5-1 and TRBJ2-7; 7 positions match TRBD1. The germline V gene has CDR1 SGHRS and CDR2 YFSETQ. Germline trimming cut 3 bases from V and 1 base from J; bases unmatched to any gene: 4. This CDR3 comprises 14 residues. DNA for the CDR3: TGCGCCAGCAGCTACGAACAGGGGTCCTACGAGCAGTACGTC. It specifies CASSYEQGSYEQYV.

Here the CDR3 DNA reads TGTGCCAGCAGCCAAGAGGGACGGCCCACCACAGATACGCAGTATTTT. Its translation is CASSQEGRPTTDTQYF. The chain joins TRBV3-1 to TRBJ2-3, with D possibly called TRBD1 or TRBD2 (5 bases each). Germline lookup yields CDR1 LGHDT and CDR2 YNNKEL (reference sequence). Trimming stripped 0 bases from V and 2 bases from J, with 12 bases between. This CDR3 has 16 amino acids.

The rearrangement uses TRBV20-1 and TRBJ2-1; D not certain. V was pared by 6 bases and J by 2 bases, with 11 bases between. The CDR3 runs 13 residues. CDR1 is DFQATT and CDR2 is SNEGSKA in the germline V gene (reference sequence). The CDR3 coding sequence is TGCAGTGCATCGGATGGGACCTACAATGAGCAGTTCTTC. Translation: CSASDGTYNEQFF.

This clonotype was seen repeatedly, ten times or more. The chain joins TRBV7-2 to TRBJ2-1, with a weak D call TRBD2 (5 bases). The germline V and J ends were trimmed by 1 base and 9 bases, with 16 bases remaining between them. The CDR3 spans 15 residues. Germline CDR1 SGHTA, CDR2 FQGNSA. Written as DNA, the CDR3 is TGTGCCAGCAGCTTAGAGCCCGCCGGAGGCGTTGAGCAGTTCTTC. Translation gives CASSLEPAGGVEQFF. Full variable domain (missing parts from reference TRBV7-2 and TRBJ2-1): GAGVSQSPSNKVTEKGKDVELRCDPISGHTALYWYRQSLGQGLEFLIYFQGNSAPDKSGLPSDRFSAERTGGSVSTLTIQRTQQEDSAVYLCASSLEPAGGVEQFFGPGTRLTVL.

This chain connects TRBV28 to TRBJ2-5; 8 nucleotides match TRBD2. V gave up 1 base and J gave up 5 bases; unmatched junction bases: 9. From germline, CDR1 is MDHEN and CDR2 SYDVKM. There are 16 residues in the CDR3. CDR3 residues: CASSLYPGLVVETQYF. The CDR3 coding sequence is TGTGCCAGCAGTTTATATCCGGGACTAGTGGTGGAGACCCAGTACTTC.

This chain connects TRBV12-3 or TRBV12-4 to TRBJ1-1; D might be TRBD1 (6 bases). V was shortened by 3 bases and J by 7 bases, with 12 bases between the two germline ends. The CDR3 is 13 amino acids. The CDR3 DNA follows: TGTGCCAGCAGTTTGAGGGGGGACGTTGAAGCTTTCTTT. Amino acid sequence: CASSLRGDVEAFF.

V is TRBV7-8 and J is TRBJ2-1, with 9 bases aligning to TRBD1. Germline V gene data show CDR1 as SGHVS and CDR2 as FQNEAQ. There are 17 residues in the CDR3. V shed 7 bases, J shed 0 bases, and the junction held 10 bases outside the gene matches. As DNA, the CDR3 is TGTGCCAGCACCCTAGGGACAGGGTTGAGCTCCTACAATGAGCAGTTCTTC. Its protein is CASTLGTGLSSYNEQFF.

This clonotype was observed at least ten times. CDR3 coding DNA: TGTGCCAGCACCCCGCTAAACTACAATGAGCAGTTCTTC. This translates into CASTPLNYNEQFF. V gene TRBV7-2 combines with J gene TRBJ2-1; no clear D gene. Deletions cut 7 bases from V and 3 bases from J, with 10 bases between. The germline V gene has CDR1 SGHTA and CDR2 FQGNSA. This CDR3 spans 13 amino acids.

This clonotype has just a few counts. V gene TRBV21-1 combines with J gene TRBJ2-1; TRBD2 is the table's D call, not checked against the DNA. TRBV21-1 is a pseudogene segment. This CDR3 spans 17 amino acids. DNA of the CDR3: TGTGCCAGCAGCAAATCGGGCCCAACTAGCGGCCACAATGAGCAGTTCTTC. Protein: CASSKSGPTSGHNEQFF.

The V gene is TRBV11-3, the J gene TRBJ2-1; no clear D. The CDR3 extends over 14 amino acids. Trimming took off 4 bases at V and 3 bases at J, with 10 bases between the two ends. Germline V gene sequence: CDR1 SGHNT, CDR2 YENEEA. The DNA for the CDR3 is TGTGCCAGCAGCTATCCGATAGGCTACAATGAGCAGTTCTTC. It translates to CASSYPIGYNEQFF.

This clonotype appeared a few times. This sequence joins TRBV27 and TRBJ2-7; 11 nucleotides line up with TRBD1. From germline, CDR1 is MNHEY and CDR2 SMNVEV (reference sequence). The junction had 6 bases not matched to a gene; V was cut back by 6 bases and J by 2 bases. CDR3 length: 15 amino acids. As DNA, the CDR3 is TGTGCCAGCAGAAAGGGACAGGGGGTGGCCTACGAGCAGTACGTC. Its protein product is CASRKGQGVAYEQYV.

This clonotype has a handful of counts. CDR3: CASSLGPAFNYGYTF. The CDR3 DNA sequence: TGTGCCAGCAGCTTAGGGCCAGCGTTTAACTATGGCTACACCTTC. The chain couples TRBV7-8 to TRBJ1-2; D unclear. CDR1 and CDR2 (germline): SGHVS, FQNEAQ. The CDR3 extends over 15 amino acids. V was pared by 1 base and J by 1 base, with 10 bases between.

This clonotype was counted a few times. This rearrangement joins TRBV5-1 to TRBJ1-1, with TRBD1 as a possible D gene (5 bases). Trimming removed 4 bases from V and 2 bases from J, with 12 bases in between. This CDR3 has 14 amino acids. Germline CDR1 SGHRS, CDR2 YFSETQ. In DNA form, the CDR3 reads TGCGCCAGCAGCAGAATGACAGAAAACACTGAAGCTTTCTTT. It yields the protein CASSRMTENTEAFF.

This clonotype was found a few times. The chain links TRBV20-1 to TRBJ1-4; D call uncertain. CDR1 and CDR2 from the germline V gene are DFQATT and SNEGSKA (reference sequence). CDR3 size: 12 residues. V was pared by 3 bases and J by 10 bases, with 12 bases between. The CDR3 sequence is CSASSEEGKLFF. The CDR3 bases are TGCAGTGCTAGTTCGGAGGAAGGAAAACTGTTTTTT.

The chain recombines TRBV20-1 with TRBJ1-1; D not certain. CDR3 length equals 10 residues. Trimming took off 5 bases at V and 5 bases at J, with 6 bases between the two ends. Germline lookup yields CDR1 DFQATT and CDR2 SNEGSKA (reference sequence). The CDR3 sequence is CSASVTEAFF. CDR3 nucleotide sequence: TGCAGTGCTTCCGTTACTGAAGCTTTCTTT.

The chain links TRBV29-1 to TRBJ1-2, with 7 positions matching TRBD1. With 1 base clipped from V and 4 bases from J, the junction kept 3 bases outside the gene matches. This CDR3 comprises 13 residues. Looked up from germline, CDR1 is SQVTM and CDR2 is ANQGSEA. CDR3 DNA: TGCAGCGTTGAAGGAGGGGACAGCTATGGCTACACCTTC. This sequence encodes CSVEGGDSYGYTF.

CDR3 in DNA: TGTGCCAGCAGCTTGGTAACCGGGACAGGGCAGGAGACCCAGTACTTC. Encoded protein: CASSLVTGTGQETQYF. The V gene is TRBV7-2, the J gene TRBJ2-5, with TRBD1 matching over 9 bases. Per the germline V gene, CDR1 is SGHTA and CDR2 is FQGNSA. With V trimmed by 3 bases and J by 5 bases, 10 bases remained unmatched. CDR3 length: 16 residues.

This clonotype was seen a handful of times. The chain carries TRBV14 and TRBJ1-2, with 8 nucleotides matching TRBD1. CDR3 length: 16 amino acids. V dropped 0 bases and J dropped 4; count of bases not matched to a gene: 7. CDR1 SGHDN and CDR2 FVKESK come from the germline V gene. The CDR3 DNA sequence: TGTGCCAGCAGCCAAGATTGGACAGGGAGGCTCTATGGCTACACCTTC. Protein sequence: CASSQDWTGRLYGYTF. Drawing the rest from reference TRBV14 and TRBJ1-2, the complete variable domain is EAGVTQFPSHSVIEKGQTVTLRCDPISGHDNLYWYRRVMGKEIKFLLHFVKESKQDESGMPNNRFLAERTGGTYSTLKVQPAELEDSGVYFCASSQDWTGRLYGYTFGSGTRLTVV.

This clonotype was found a few times. The gene calls are TRBV12-5 and TRBJ2-1; TRBD2 agrees at 9 bases. V was pared by 2 bases and J by 4 bases, with 6 bases of the junction left unmatched. The CDR3 extends over 16 amino acids. Looked up from germline, CDR1 is LGHNT and CDR2 is FRNRAP. CDR3 protein: CASGLRASGNYNEQFF. DNA of the CDR3: TGTGCTAGTGGTTTGCGGGCTAGCGGGAATTACAATGAGCAGTTCTTC.

V is TRBV21-1 and J is TRBJ2-1; TRBD1, the table's D call, was not compared with the DNA. TRBV21-1 is deemed a pseudogene. The CDR3 loop spans 13 amino acids. This CDR3 is CASSPWTCNEQFF. In nucleotides, the CDR3 is TGTGCCAGCAGTCCCTGGACGTGTAATGAGCAGTTCTTC.